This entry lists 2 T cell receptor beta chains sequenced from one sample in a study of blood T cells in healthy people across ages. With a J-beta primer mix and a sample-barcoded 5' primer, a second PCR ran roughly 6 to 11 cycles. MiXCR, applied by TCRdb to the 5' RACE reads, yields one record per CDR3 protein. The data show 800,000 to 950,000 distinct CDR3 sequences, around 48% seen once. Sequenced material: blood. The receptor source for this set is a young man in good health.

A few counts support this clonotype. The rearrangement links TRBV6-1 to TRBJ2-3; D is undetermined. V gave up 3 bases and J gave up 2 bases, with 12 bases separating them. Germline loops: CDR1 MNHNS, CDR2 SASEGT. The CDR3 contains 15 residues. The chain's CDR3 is CASSDVTLNTDTQYF. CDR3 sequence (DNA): TGTGCCAGCAGTGACGTAACTTTAAACACAGATACGCAGTATTTT.

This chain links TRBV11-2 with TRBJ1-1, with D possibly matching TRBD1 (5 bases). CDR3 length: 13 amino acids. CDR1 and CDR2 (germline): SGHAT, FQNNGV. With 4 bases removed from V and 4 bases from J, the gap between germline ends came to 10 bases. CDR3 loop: CASSSTRGTEAFF. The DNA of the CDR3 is TGTGCCAGCAGCTCCACAAGGGGCACTGAAGCTTTCTTT.